The following is a TCR beta chain sequence with its context. The data were taken from a study of monozygotic twins with inflammatory bowel disease. The germline gives CDR1 SGDLS, CDR2 YYNGEE. This CDR3 comprises 13 residues. TCRdb derives one entry per CDR3 protein from the 5' RACE reads, leaving out DNA. The sample's table shows approximately 390,000 distinct CDR3 sequences. Input material: blood. V and J are TRBV9 and TRBJ1-2; TCRdb indicates TRBD1, and absent DNA this call remains unverified. This receptor was identified in a human donor with ulcerative colitis or Crohn's disease, or a healthy co-twin of an affected twin (not recorded which). Here the CDR3 reads CASSVGQSYGYTF.